The rows below give T cell receptor beta chains drawn from one sample of a study of CD8 T cells in acute hepatitis C reinfection. TCRdb keeps only in-frame clones here, not all; method: immunoSEQ multiplex PCR. The data hold some 38,000 clones, with around nine tenths observed a single time. The specimen was naive CD8+ T cells from PBMCs. Receptors were obtained from a man aged 25-40 years with chronic hepatitis C. Both conserved end residues are part of each CDR3. D genes are given only for firm matches. Not all rows give a size; the values are once, few, many and, for expanded clones, a class.

TGTGCCAGCAGCTTGAAGGTTATGGGGTCTATGGCGGGCTACACCTTC	CASSLKVMGSMAGYTF	TRBV5-6	TRBJ1-2	.	.
TGTGCCAGCAGCCAAGGACTAGTAGGAGACGAGCAGTACTTC	CASSQGLVGDEQYF	TRBV4-2	TRBJ2-7	.	few
TGTGCCAGCAGTTCCACAGCGAGCTCCTACGAGCAGTACTTC	CASSSTASSYEQYF	TRBV27	TRBJ2-7	.	.
TGCGCCAGCAGTCAATCGAGAGGCAATGAGCAGTTCTTC	CASSQSRGNEQFF	TRBV23-1	TRBJ2-1	.	.
TGTGCCAGCAGTCCCTACGACCTGGATAAAGCTTTCTTT	CASSPYDLDKAFF	TRBV27	TRBJ1-1	.	.
TGTGCCAGCAGCTCCACGATGGCCAGTTCGGGCGGGAACACTGAAGCTTTCTTT	CASSSTMASSGGNTEAFF	TRBV7-9	TRBJ1-1	.	once
TGTGCCAGCAGCTTGCGTCTAGCGGGCACCAATGAGCAGTTCTTC	CASSLRLAGTNEQFF	TRBV5-6	TRBJ2-1	TRBD2	.
TGTGCCAGCAGCCCCTATAATTCACCCCTCCACTTT	CASSPYNSPLHF	TRBV7-2	TRBJ1-6	.	.
TGTGCCAGCAGTCACCCTGGCTACGAGCAGTACTTC	CASSHPGYEQYF	TRBV6-6	TRBJ2-7	.	.
TGTGCCAGCAGCTTCTCCCGCTCTGAGCAGTTCTTC	CASSFSRSEQFF	TRBV5-6	TRBJ2-1	.	.
TGTGCCAGCAGGGACAGTCCTCCCTATGGCTACACCTTC	CASRDSPPYGYTF	TRBV28	TRBJ1-2	.	.
TGCAGCGTTGAAGATAGTGGAAGGAGCGCCCCAGATACGCAGTATTTT	CSVEDSGRSAPDTQYF	TRBV29-1	TRBJ2-3	.	once
TGTGCCAGCAGCCCCGAGTGGGCAGCCCTCCAAGAGACCCAGTACTTC	CASSPEWAALQETQYF	TRBV6-6	TRBJ2-5	.	.
TGTGCCAGCCGCCCCATCGGGGGGACGAACACTGAAGCTTTCTTT	CASRPIGGTNTEAFF	TRBV6-1	TRBJ1-1	.	.
TGTGCCAGCAGTTCCGGGACGGTGAACACTGAAGCTTTCTTT	CASSSGTVNTEAFF	TRBV27	TRBJ1-1	.	few
TGCGCCAGCAGAGTAGAGACAGGGGACACCGGGGAGCTGTTTTTT	CASRVETGDTGELFF	TRBV4-1	TRBJ2-2	TRBD1	few
TGTGCCAGCAGCTTAGTAGCGAACAATGAGCAGTTCTTC	CASSLVANNEQFF	TRBV13	TRBJ2-1	.	.
TGTGCCAGCAGTCCCGGAGGGGTTCCTGAAGCTTTCTTT	CASSPGGVPEAFF	TRBV6-5	TRBJ1-1	.	.